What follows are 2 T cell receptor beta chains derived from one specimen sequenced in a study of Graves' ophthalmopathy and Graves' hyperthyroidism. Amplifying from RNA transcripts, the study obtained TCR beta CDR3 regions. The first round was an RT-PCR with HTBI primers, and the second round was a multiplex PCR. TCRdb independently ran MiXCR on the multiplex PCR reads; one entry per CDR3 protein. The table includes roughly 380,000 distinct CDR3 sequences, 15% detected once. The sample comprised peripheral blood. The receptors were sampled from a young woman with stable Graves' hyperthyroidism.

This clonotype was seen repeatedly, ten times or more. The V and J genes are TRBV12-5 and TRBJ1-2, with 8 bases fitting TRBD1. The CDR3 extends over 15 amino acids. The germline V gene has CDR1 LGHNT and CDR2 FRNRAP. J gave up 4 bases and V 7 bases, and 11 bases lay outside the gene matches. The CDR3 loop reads CASAPSGTGGYGYTF. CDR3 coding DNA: TGTGCTAGTGCCCCTTCCGGGACAGGAGGCTATGGCTACACCTTC.

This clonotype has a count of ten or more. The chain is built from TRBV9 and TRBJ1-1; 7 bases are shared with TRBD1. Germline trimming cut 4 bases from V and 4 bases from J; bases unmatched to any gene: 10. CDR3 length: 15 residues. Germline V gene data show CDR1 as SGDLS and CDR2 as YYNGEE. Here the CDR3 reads CASSQDPTGITEAFF. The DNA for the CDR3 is TGTGCCAGCAGCCAAGACCCGACAGGGATCACTGAAGCTTTCTTT.